This TCR beta chain derives from a study of OX40 agonist ivuxolimab in advanced cancers. Overall study results and limits: Expanded clones belonging to CD8+ T cells outnumbered, on average, those of CD4+.

Sequencing used immunoSEQ multiplex PCR; TCRdb keeps in-frame clones, though not all of them. In the table there are nearly 65,000 clones, about 91% of which are singletons. The CDR3 covers 13 residues. Per germline, CDR1 MNHEY and CDR2 SVGAGI. V was trimmed by 6 bases and J by 3 bases, leaving 11 bases between them. Regarding this clone: Its antigen remains unknown.

The chain combines TRBV6-5 with TRBJ1-1, with a weak D call TRBD1 (5 bases). This specimen consisted of CD4+ or CD8+ T cells sorted from blood, obtained in a trial of the OX40 agonist ivuxolimab. The origin of this receptor is an adult with an advanced solid tumor such as melanoma, head and neck, liver or kidney cancer. The CDR3: CASRKTGYTEAFF. CDR3 nucleotides: TGTGCCAGCAGGAAAACAGGTTACACTGAAGCTTTCTTT.